This is a list of T cell receptor beta chains from one sample in a study of T cell repertoires in cytomegalovirus infection. One entry per CDR3 protein, called by TCRdb with MiXCR from the reads. Among fewer than 850,000 distinct CDR3 sequences listed, almost 30% were seen once. No antigens are known for them. Sequences were derived from cultured CD8+ T cells from PBMCs, sampled from culture after CMV antigen stimulation. The receptors stem from a human donor in good health (CMV status not recorded). Some clones in this sample may be carry-over from other donors' samples. The CDR3 runs from the conserved cysteine through the conserved F or W. The D gene is left open where the match is weak. Size is omitted from some rows. Given values are once, few, many or a class for expanded clones.

CDR3 length	V gene	D gene	clone size	J gene	CDR3 protein	CDR3 DNA
13	TRBV5-8	NA	NA	TRBJ1-2	CASRLQGFHGYTF	TGTGCCAGCAGACTACAGGGATTTCATGGCTACACCTTC
15	TRBV7-2	TRBD1	NA	TRBJ1-6	CASSPGTGGNSPLQF	TGTGCCAGCAGCCCCGGGACAGGGGGTAATTCACCCCTCCAGTTT
17	TRBV6-6	NA	NA	TRBJ2-3	CASSYSVGGRDTDTQYF	TGTGCCAGCAGTTACTCGGTTGGGGGGCGCGACACAGATACGCAGTATTTT
12	TRBV27	NA	NA	TRBJ2-2	CASTSGSGELFF	TGTGCCAGCACCTCGGGCAGCGGGGAGCTGTTTTTT
16	TRBV10-3	TRBD2	NA	TRBJ2-1	CAISGTLAEGPNEQFF	TGTGCCATCAGTGGGACACTAGCGGAGGGGCCAAATGAGCAGTTCTTC
17	TRBV24-1	NA	NA	TRBJ2-1	CATSDLPLQGNYNEQFF	TGTGCCACCAGTGATTTGCCCCTCCAAGGGAATTACAATGAGCAGTTCTTC
15	TRBV6-8	NA	NA	TRBJ2-3	CASSYGGFITDTQYF	TGTGCCAGCAGTTACGGGGGCTTTATAACAGATACGCAGTATTTT
15	TRBV12-3/TRBV12-4	TRBD2	few	TRBJ2-2	CASSGGLAGTGELFF	TGTGCCAGCAGCGGCGGACTAGCGGGTACCGGGGAGCTGTTTTTT
15	TRBV14	TRBD1	few	TRBJ2-5	CASSQDGQGQETQYF	TGTGCCAGCAGCCAAGATGGGCAGGGACAGGAGACCCAGTACTTC
15	TRBV19	NA	few	TRBJ1-3	CASSLGPLSGNTIYF	TGTGCCAGTAGTCTGGGGCCCTTATCTGGAAACACCATATATTTT
15	TRBV6-1	NA	many	TRBJ2-1	CASSPPRGSYNEQFF	TGTGCCAGCAGTCCTCCCAGAGGCTCCTACAATGAGCAGTTCTTC
14	TRBV12-3/TRBV12-4	NA	NA	TRBJ2-1	CASSSSSRGDEQFF	TGTGCCAGCAGTTCCTCGTCGAGGGGTGATGAGCAGTTCTTC
12	TRBV5-4	NA	NA	TRBJ2-1	CASWVGGNEQFF	TGTGCCAGCTGGGTGGGTGGCAATGAGCAGTTCTTC
15	TRBV6-2/TRBV6-3	TRBD2	few	TRBJ2-2	CASSYPAGVTEELFF	TGTGCCAGCAGTTACCCGGCGGGGGTAACTGAGGAGCTGTTTTTT
15	TRBV12-3/TRBV12-4	NA	NA	TRBJ2-7	CASSLSSENTYEQYF	TGTGCCAGCAGTTTAAGTTCAGAGAATACCTACGAGCAGTACTTC